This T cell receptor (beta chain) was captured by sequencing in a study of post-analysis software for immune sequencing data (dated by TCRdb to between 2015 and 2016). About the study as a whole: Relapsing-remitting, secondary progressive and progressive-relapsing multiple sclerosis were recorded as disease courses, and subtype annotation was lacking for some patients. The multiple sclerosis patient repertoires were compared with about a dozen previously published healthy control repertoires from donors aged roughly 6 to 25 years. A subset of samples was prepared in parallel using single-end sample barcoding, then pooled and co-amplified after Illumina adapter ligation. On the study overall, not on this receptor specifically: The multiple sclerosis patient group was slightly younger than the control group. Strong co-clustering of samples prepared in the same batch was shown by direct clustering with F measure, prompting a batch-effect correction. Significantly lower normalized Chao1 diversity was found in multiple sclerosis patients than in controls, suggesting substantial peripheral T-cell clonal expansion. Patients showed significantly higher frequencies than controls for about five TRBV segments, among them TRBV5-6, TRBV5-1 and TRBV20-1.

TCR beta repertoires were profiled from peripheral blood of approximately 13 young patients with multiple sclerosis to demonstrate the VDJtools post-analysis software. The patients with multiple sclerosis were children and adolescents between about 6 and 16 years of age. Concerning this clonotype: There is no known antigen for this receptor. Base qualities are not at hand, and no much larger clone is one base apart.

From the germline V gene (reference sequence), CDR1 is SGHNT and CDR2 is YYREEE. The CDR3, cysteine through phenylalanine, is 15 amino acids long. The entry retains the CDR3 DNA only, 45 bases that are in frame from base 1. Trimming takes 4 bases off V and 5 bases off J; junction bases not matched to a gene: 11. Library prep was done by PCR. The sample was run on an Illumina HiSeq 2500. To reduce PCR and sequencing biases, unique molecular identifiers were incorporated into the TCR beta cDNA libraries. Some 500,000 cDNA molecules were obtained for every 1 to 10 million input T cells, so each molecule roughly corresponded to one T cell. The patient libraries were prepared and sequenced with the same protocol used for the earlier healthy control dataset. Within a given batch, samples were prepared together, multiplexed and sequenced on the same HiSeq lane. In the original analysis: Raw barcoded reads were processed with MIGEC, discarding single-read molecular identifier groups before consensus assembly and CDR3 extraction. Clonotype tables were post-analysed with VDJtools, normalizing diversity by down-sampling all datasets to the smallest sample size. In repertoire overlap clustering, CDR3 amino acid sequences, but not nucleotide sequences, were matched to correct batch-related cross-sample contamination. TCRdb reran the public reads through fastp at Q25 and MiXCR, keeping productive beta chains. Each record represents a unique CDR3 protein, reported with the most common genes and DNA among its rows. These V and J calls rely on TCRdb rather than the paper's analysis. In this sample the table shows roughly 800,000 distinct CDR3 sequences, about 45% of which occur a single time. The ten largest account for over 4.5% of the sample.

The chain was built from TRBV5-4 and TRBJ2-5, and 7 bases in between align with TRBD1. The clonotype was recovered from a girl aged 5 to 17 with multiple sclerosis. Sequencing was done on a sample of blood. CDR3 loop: CASSGDSWRVETQYF. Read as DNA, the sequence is TGTGCCAGCAGCGGGGACAGCTGGAGAGTGGAGACCCAGTACTTC.